This TCR beta chain stems from a study of blood T cell repertoires in COVID-19. Study background: Researchers got acute and convalescent COVID-19 samples from the United States, Italy and Spain. Sample material is recorded as cDNA or gDNA derived from T cells, B-cell-depleted T cells, or PBMCs.

As processed by the authors: It was from reference gene primer amplification that nucleated cell counts were estimated. The assay was immunoSEQ multiplex PCR, and TCRdb's table has in-frame clones only and misses some. That table furnishes V, J and clone size, whereas the DNA furnished D and trimming. The sample shows around 450,000 clones, roughly 91% of them seen only once. The CDR3 runs to 11 residues. V was pared by 4 bases and J by 7 bases, with 6 bases between. Germline V gene lookup returns CDR1 SGHRS and CDR2 YFSETQ. This clonotype was sampled from a woman aged 25 to 39 with acute or convalescent COVID-19. Sequenced material: peripheral blood. The chain is built from TRBV5-1 and TRBJ2-1; no clear D. The CDR3 loop reads CASSPANEQFF. CDR3 sequence (DNA): TGCGCCAGCAGCCCCGCGAATGAGCAGTTCTTC.